The next 24 T cell receptor beta chains were all read from a single sample in a study of OX40 agonist ivuxolimab in advanced cancers. Libraries were prepared by immunoSEQ multiplex PCR; TCRdb keeps only in-frame clonotypes and omits some of them. The sample comprises nearly 25,000 clones, about 77% of which are singletons, and less than 20% rests with the top ten. The specimen comprised CD4+ or CD8+ T cells sorted from blood, sampled in a trial of the OX40 agonist ivuxolimab. These receptors were taken from an adult with an advanced solid tumor such as melanoma, head and neck, liver or kidney cancer.

The chain links TRBV4-1 to TRBJ2-3; 10 bases are a match to TRBD2. J lost 4 bases, V lost 1 base, and 5 bases had no gene match. CDR1 and CDR2 (germline): MGHRA, YSYEKL. There are 16 residues in the CDR3. Here the CDR3 reads CASSQGSSGSPDTQYF. The CDR3 region has the DNA TGCGCCAGCAGCCAAGGGTCTAGCGGGAGTCCAGATACGCAGTATTTT.

CDR3 protein: CASSPTQGQETQYF. CDR3 coding DNA: TGCGCCAGCAGCCCCACTCAGGGTCAAGAGACCCAGTACTTC. The chain carries TRBV5-1 and TRBJ2-5; a possible D gene is TRBD1 (5 bases). V was cut by 4 bases and J by 2 bases, with 12 bases left in between. The CDR3 consists of 14 residues. The germline V gene encodes CDR1 SGHRS and CDR2 YFSETQ.

The chain carries TRBV7-2 and TRBJ2-7; no clear D. Trimming took off 5 bases at V and 3 bases at J, with 11 bases between the two ends. The germline CDR1 and CDR2 sequences are SGHTA and FQGNSA. The CDR3 is 13 residues long. The chain's CDR3 is CASSIRQDYEQYF. The DNA for the CDR3 is TGTGCCAGCAGCATACGGCAGGACTACGAGCAGTACTTC.

The V call is TRBV6-1, the J call TRBJ1-5; 7 bases are a match to TRBD1. V was clipped by 2 bases and J by 7 bases; unmatched bases: 5. The CDR3 runs to 14 residues. From germline, CDR1 is MNHNS and CDR2 SASEGT. CDR3 nucleotide sequence: TGTGCCAGCAGTGAAAGGACAGGTCCCCAGCCCCAGCATTTT. The encoded protein is CASSERTGPQPQHF.

The V gene is TRBV5-6, the J gene TRBJ1-4, with D possibly being TRBD1 (5 bases). Trimming stripped 0 bases from V and 3 bases from J, with 15 bases between. Germline CDR1 is SGHDT and CDR2 is YYEEEE. The CDR3 sequence is 17 residues long. CDR3 nucleotide sequence: TGTGCCAGCAGCTTGGTGGGTGACAGCATTTCTAATGAAAAACTGTTTTTT. Translated: CASSLVGDSISNEKLFF.

A few counts support this clone. The CDR3 spells CASRDRRGGLDNEQFF. Written as DNA, the CDR3 is TGCGCCAGCCGAGATAGGAGGGGGGGCCTGGACAATGAGCAGTTCTTC. The chain employs TRBV5-1 and TRBJ2-1; a weak D match, TRBD2 (7 bases). This CDR3 spans 16 amino acids. V lost 7 bases and J lost 5, with 22 bases in between. CDR1 SGHRS and CDR2 YFSETQ come from the germline V gene.

The chain combines TRBV15 with TRBJ2-3; 7 bases agree with TRBD1. The CDR3 spans 14 residues. V lost 3 bases, J lost 5 bases, and 5 bases stayed unmatched. CDR1 is LNHNV and CDR2 is YYDKDF in the germline V gene (reference sequence). CDR3: CATSRGQSLDTQYF. The CDR3 region has the DNA TGTGCCACCAGCAGGGGACAGAGCCTAGATACGCAGTATTTT.

This clone was seen only once. The chain combines TRBV7-3 with TRBJ2-7; a weak D match, TRBD2 (6 bases). CDR3 length equals 14 residues. Germline loops: CDR1 SGHTA, CDR2 FQGTGA. Deletions cut 3 bases from V and 6 bases from J, with 15 bases between. This CDR3 reads CASSFSAGRLEQYF. The CDR3 DNA follows: TGTGCCAGCAGCTTCTCAGCGGGCCGACTCGAGCAGTACTTC.

The chain employs TRBV28 and TRBJ1-5, with TRBD1 matching over 8 bases. CDR1 is MDHEN and CDR2 is SYDVKM in the germline V gene. Trimming cost V 10 bases and J 7 bases; bases outside gene matches: 15. The CDR3 sequence is 15 residues long. The CDR3 coding sequence is TGTGCCACATATGGAAGGTCCGGACAGGGACAGCCCCAGCATTTT. It codes for CATYGRSGQGQPQHF.

Points on this clone: In the same sample, other DNA sequences code for this CDR3. The chain has TRBV5-3 and TRBJ1-4; D is perhaps TRBD1 (6 bases). TRBV5-3 is an open reading frame whose function is uncertain. This CDR3 spans 14 amino acids. Trimming cost V 8 bases and J 8 bases, with 19 bases left between them. CDR3 amino acids: CASSLRGGGEKLFF. The CDR3 nucleotides are TGTGCCAGCAGCCTCAGGGGCGGGGGAGAAAAACTGTTTTTT.

This clone was seen once. The chain combines TRBV6-5 with TRBJ1-3; tentatively, D is TRBD1 (6 bases). Trimming took off 6 bases at V and 10 bases at J, with 10 bases between the two ends. The CDR3 is made up of 11 amino acids. Germline V CDR1 and CDR2: MNHEY, SVGAGI. CDR3 sequence: CASSQGGTIYF. The CDR3 coding sequence is TGTGCCAGCAGCCAAGGGGGGACCATATATTTT.

This chain connects TRBV19 to TRBJ2-1, with 8 bases that match TRBD2. This CDR3 is 15 amino acids long. V lost 7 bases, J lost 4 bases, and 9 bases stayed unmatched. Per the germline V gene, CDR1 is LNHDA and CDR2 is SQIVND (reference sequence). Here the CDR3 DNA reads TGTGCCAGTACCGAGAGCGGGGGCCGTTACAATGAGCAGTTCTTC. Translated: CASTESGGRYNEQFF.

The rearrangement joins TRBV11-2 to TRBJ2-7; 10 nucleotides line up with TRBD2. Germline V CDR1 and CDR2: SGHAT, FQNNGV. The V gene end was trimmed by 5 bases and the J gene end by 6 bases; junction bases not matched to a gene: 7. This CDR3 is built from 14 residues. CDR3 sequence reads: CASSLWTSGGEQYF. DNA of the CDR3: TGTGCCAGCAGCCTCTGGACTAGCGGAGGCGAGCAGTACTTC.

The J gene is TRBJ2-7, the V gene TRBV6-1; D possibly corresponds to TRBD2 (5 bases). This CDR3 is built from 13 residues. CDR1 is MNHNS, CDR2 SASEGT, per germline. The V and J ends lost 2 bases and 5 bases respectively, with 10 bases between them. The chain's CDR3 is CASSERGWNEQYF. The CDR3 bases are TGTGCCAGCAGTGAAAGAGGGTGGAACGAGCAGTACTTC.

V gene TRBV5-1 combines with J gene TRBJ1-2, with D uncertain. Germline-derived CDR1 and CDR2 are SGHRS and YFSETQ. The length of the CDR3 is 13 residues. Between the trimmed V and J ends, which lost 2 bases and 1 base, there was a span of 6 bases. CDR3 region: CASSFPDNYGYTF. CDR3 in DNA: TGCGCCAGCAGCTTTCCTGATAACTATGGCTACACCTTC.

The chain couples TRBV9 to TRBJ2-7, with unresolved D. The germline V gene has CDR1 SGDLS and CDR2 YYNGEE. Deletions cut 3 bases from V and 0 bases from J, with 10 bases between. The length of the CDR3 is 14 residues. The CDR3 DNA follows: TGTGCCAGCAGCGGACAAGCTAGCTCCTACGAGCAGTACTTC. Its protein product is CASSGQASSYEQYF. Drawing the rest from reference TRBV9 and TRBJ2-7, the complete variable domain is DSGVTQTPKHLITATGQRVTLRCSPRSGDLSVYWYQQSLDQGLQFLIQYYNGEERAKGNILERFSAQQFPDLHSELNLSSLELGDSALYFCASSGQASSYEQYFGPGTRLTVT.

This rearrangement joins TRBV30 to TRBJ2-4; D is perhaps TRBD2 (6 bases). The CDR3 spans 16 residues. Germline-derived CDR1 and CDR2 are GTSNPN and SVGIG (reference sequence). The ends were cut back, 3 bases at V and 0 bases at J, with 15 bases in the middle. The CDR3 region has the DNA TGTGCCTGGAGCGGTGGGACTTTACTAGCCAAAAACATTCAGTACTTC. This sequence encodes CAWSGGTLLAKNIQYF.

The chain joins TRBV7-2 to TRBJ2-5; 10 nucleotides agree with TRBD2. Trimming removed 3 bases from V and 2 bases from J; junction bases left unmatched: 6. Germline-derived CDR1 and CDR2 are SGHTA and FQGNSA. CDR3 length equals 16 residues. CDR3 loop: CASSFLGTSEQETQYF. The CDR3 DNA reads as TGTGCCAGCAGCTTTCTGGGGACTAGCGAGCAAGAGACCCAGTACTTC. The complete variable domain, with remaining parts taken from reference TRBV7-2 and TRBJ2-5, reads GAGVSQSPSNKVTEKGKDVELRCDPISGHTALYWYRQSLGQGLEFLIYFQGNSAPDKSGLPSDRFSAERTGGSVSTLTIQRTQQEDSAVYLCASSFLGTSEQETQYFGPGTRLLVL.

This clone is classed as large. This sequence joins TRBV4-2 and TRBJ2-7; weak D call: TRBD2 (6 bases). Trimming cost V 1 base and J 3 bases, with 10 bases left between them. The germline gives CDR1 LGHNA, CDR2 YNFKEQ. The length of the CDR3 is 14 residues. The CDR3 loop is CASSQASGVYEQYF. CDR3 DNA: TGTGCCAGCAGCCAAGCATCGGGAGTCTACGAGCAGTACTTC.

Only a few counts were recorded for this clone. The chain couples TRBV6-1 to TRBJ2-3; TRBD2 matches 8 bases. Trimming removed 2 bases from V and 0 bases from J; junction bases left unmatched: 7. CDR1 is MNHNS, CDR2 SASEGT, per germline. The CDR3 has 17 residues. The CDR3 loop is CASSEISGAPSTDTQYF. The CDR3 coding sequence is TGTGCCAGCAGTGAAATTAGCGGGGCCCCTAGCACAGATACGCAGTATTTT.

In this sample, this clone turned up a few times. The chain has TRBV4-3 and TRBJ2-5; either TRBD1 or TRBD2 may supply D (5 bases each). This CDR3 is built from 15 residues. In germline, CDR1 is LGHNA, CDR2 YSLEER. V lost 0 bases and J lost 6, with 14 bases in between. The CDR3 DNA reads as TGCGCCAGCAGCCAAGAAGGACGTGGGGACCAGACCCAGTACTTC. Protein: CASSQEGRGDQTQYF.

The CDR3, as DNA: TGTGCCAGCAGTGACAGGGGTGTCTACGAGCAGTACTTC. Translating gives CASSDRGVYEQYF. V and J are TRBV2 and TRBJ2-7; weak D call: TRBD1 (6 bases). This CDR3 comprises 13 residues. Germline values: CDR1 SNHLY, CDR2 FYNNEI. V dropped 3 bases and J dropped 3 bases, with 9 bases sitting between them.

V usage is TRBV6-1 and J usage is TRBJ1-2; possible D gene TRBD1, 5 bases. Germline V gives CDR1 MNHNS, CDR2 SASEGT. V dropped 6 bases and J dropped 2 bases, with 10 bases sitting between them. This CDR3 contains 13 residues. CDR3 amino acids: CASSYDRNYGYTF. In DNA form, the CDR3 reads TGTGCCAGCAGCTACGACAGAAACTATGGCTACACCTTC.

The chain has TRBV2 and TRBJ2-1, with TRBD2 matching 11 bases. The CDR3 consists of 16 residues. Germline lookup yields CDR1 SNHLY and CDR2 FYNNEI. Trimming at V came to 6 bases and at J to 8 bases, leaving 12 bases not matched to a gene. The DNA of the CDR3 is TGTGCCAGCAGACTACTAGCGGGGGTCCTCAGCGATGAGCAGTTCTTC. This gives the protein CASRLLAGVLSDEQFF.